A selection of T cell receptor beta chains follows, all from one sample in a study of read filtering for tumor transcriptome and immune sequencing. MiXCR, applied by TCRdb to the reads, yields one record per CDR3 protein. The sample includes tens of thousands of distinct CDR3 sequences, roughly 19% of them seen just once. Sample: a population of CD138-negative cells sorted from bone marrow. These receptors were collected from a donor over 35 with multiple myeloma. CDR3s include the opening cysteine and the closing phenylalanine or tryptophan. Each record gives: J gene, clone size, D gene, V gene, CDR3 protein, CDR3 DNA. The D gene is left open where the match is weak. Only part of the rows carry a size: once, few, many, or a class if the clone is expanded.

j_call: TRBJ2-3
clone_size: many
d_call: TRBD2
v_call: TRBV7-3
cdr3_aa: CASSSSGGLTDTQYF
cdr3_nt: TGTGCCAGCAGCTCCTCGGGAGGGCTGACAGATACGCAGTATTTT

j_call: TRBJ2-1
clone_size: -
d_call: -
v_call: TRBV20-1
cdr3_aa: CSARVGISSYNEQSF
cdr3_nt: TGTAGTGCTAGAGTCGGGATTAGCTCCTACAATGAGCAGTCCTTC

j_call: TRBJ2-7
clone_size: -
d_call: -
v_call: TRBV6-5
cdr3_aa: CASSYQSPGPQYTYEQYF
cdr3_nt: TGTGCCAGCAGTTACCAATCCCCAGGCCCTCAGTATACCTACGAGCAGTACTTC

j_call: TRBJ2-7
clone_size: many
d_call: TRBD1
v_call: TRBV10-1
cdr3_aa: CASSKSGTGVYEQYF
cdr3_nt: TGCGCCAGCAGTAAATCCGGGACAGGGGTCTACGAGCAGTACTTC

j_call: TRBJ2-7
clone_size: few
d_call: TRBD1
v_call: TRBV6-2/TRBV6-3
cdr3_aa: CASRSGGTGKDEQYF
cdr3_nt: TGTGCCAGCAGATCAGGCGGGACAGGGAAGGACGAGCAGTACTTC

j_call: TRBJ2-3
clone_size: many
d_call: -
v_call: TRBV29-1
cdr3_aa: CSVGRGRTDTQYF
cdr3_nt: TGCAGCGTTGGGCGGGGGCGCACAGATACGCAGTATTTT

j_call: TRBJ2-1
clone_size: many
d_call: TRBD2
v_call: TRBV11-1
cdr3_aa: CASSLDGLAGNGNEQFF
cdr3_nt: TGTGCCAGCAGCCTTGATGGACTAGCGGGAAACGGAAATGAGCAGTTCTTC

j_call: TRBJ1-4
clone_size: many
d_call: -
v_call: TRBV12-3/TRBV12-4
cdr3_aa: CASSSHRVRIGEKLFF
cdr3_nt: TGTGCCAGCAGTTCTCACAGGGTTCGAATCGGGGAAAAACTGTTTTTT

j_call: TRBJ2-2
clone_size: many
d_call: TRBD1
v_call: TRBV6-1
cdr3_aa: CASSPGQGNTGELFF
cdr3_nt: TGTGCCAGCAGTCCGGGACAGGGGAACACCGGGGAGCTGTTTTTT

j_call: TRBJ2-1
clone_size: medium-sized
d_call: TRBD2
v_call: TRBV20-1
cdr3_aa: CSASRGGMAIGQFF
cdr3_nt: TGCAGTGCTAGCCGCGGGGGGATGGCGATAGGGCAGTTCTTC

j_call: TRBJ2-7
clone_size: -
d_call: TRBD1
v_call: TRBV30
cdr3_aa: CAHGQGATYEQYF
cdr3_nt: TGTGCCCACGGGCAGGGGGCCACCTACGAGCAGTACTTC

j_call: TRBJ2-2
clone_size: many
d_call: -
v_call: TRBV27
cdr3_aa: CASSLKSEGRRTGELFF
cdr3_nt: TGTGCCAGCAGTTTAAAGTCCGAGGGCCGAAGGACCGGGGAGCTGTTTTTT

j_call: TRBJ1-1
clone_size: many
d_call: -
v_call: TRBV6-1
cdr3_aa: CASSEAFF
cdr3_nt: TGTGCCAGCAGTGAAGCTTTCTTT

j_call: TRBJ1-6
clone_size: many
d_call: -
v_call: TRBV19
cdr3_aa: CASNPFGRDNSPLHF
cdr3_nt: TGTGCCAGTAATCCCTTCGGCAGGGACAATTCACCCCTCCACTTT

j_call: TRBJ1-5
clone_size: -
d_call: -
v_call: TRBV28
cdr3_aa: CASSAGGSGNQPQHF
cdr3_nt: TGTGCCAGCAGCGCGGGGGGGTCGGGCAATCAGCCCCAGCATTTT

j_call: TRBJ1-1
clone_size: many
d_call: -
v_call: TRBV21-1
cdr3_aa: CARGIGVHTEAFF
cdr3_nt: TGTGCCAGGGGGATCGGGGTTCACACTGAAGCTTTCTTT

j_call: TRBJ1-1
clone_size: -
d_call: -
v_call: TRBV6-1
cdr3_aa: CASSPGQSEAFF
cdr3_nt: TGTGCCAGCAGTCCTGGACAGTCTGAAGCTTTCTTT

j_call: TRBJ2-5
clone_size: many
d_call: -
v_call: TRBV3-1
cdr3_aa: CASSQVWQQETQYF
cdr3_nt: TGTGCCAGCAGCCAAGTATGGCAGCAAGAGACCCAGTACTTC

j_call: TRBJ2-7
clone_size: many
d_call: -
v_call: TRBV28
cdr3_aa: CASSTPLVGLDLYEQYF
cdr3_nt: TGTGCCAGCAGTACCCCGCTCGTGGGACTGGACCTCTACGAGCAGTACTTC

j_call: TRBJ2-7
clone_size: -
d_call: -
v_call: TRBV3-1
cdr3_aa: CASSRGRGPLGEQYF
cdr3_nt: TGTGCCAGCAGCCGGGGGCGCGGTCCTCTGGGCGAGCAGTACTTC

j_call: TRBJ1-2
clone_size: few
d_call: -
v_call: TRBV27
cdr3_aa: CASSAGQGGYGYTF
cdr3_nt: TGTGCCAGCAGTGCCGGACAAGGCGGCTATGGCTACACCTTC

j_call: TRBJ2-2
clone_size: many
d_call: -
v_call: TRBV7-9
cdr3_aa: CASSLGLTMGELFF
cdr3_nt: TGTGCCAGCAGCTTGGGCCTAACGATGGGGGAGCTGTTTTTT

j_call: TRBJ2-7
clone_size: many
d_call: TRBD2
v_call: TRBV5-5
cdr3_aa: CASSPGLHYEQYF
cdr3_nt: TGTGCCAGCAGTCCGGGACTACACTACGAGCAGTACTTC

j_call: TRBJ1-2
clone_size: many
d_call: -
v_call: TRBV4-2
cdr3_aa: CASSQGADYGYTF
cdr3_nt: TGTGCCAGCAGCCAAGGGGCCGACTATGGCTACACCTTC

j_call: TRBJ2-1
clone_size: -
d_call: -
v_call: TRBV20-1
cdr3_aa: CSARIAGDNEQFF
cdr3_nt: TGCAGTGCGCGGATCGCGGGTGACAATGAGCAGTTCTTC

j_call: TRBJ2-1
clone_size: many
d_call: -
v_call: TRBV19
cdr3_aa: CADRARNGRVHEQFF
cdr3_nt: TGTGCCGATCGAGCCAGGAACGGGAGAGTCCATGAGCAGTTCTTC

j_call: TRBJ2-1
clone_size: many
d_call: -
v_call: TRBV19
cdr3_aa: CASSMYGGAYNEQFF
cdr3_nt: TGTGCCAGTAGTATGTATGGGGGCGCCTACAATGAGCAGTTCTTC

j_call: TRBJ1-3
clone_size: -
d_call: -
v_call: TRBV7-9
cdr3_aa: CASSSGNTIYF
cdr3_nt: TGTGCCAGCAGCTCTGGAAACACCATATATTTT

j_call: TRBJ2-5
clone_size: -
d_call: -
v_call: TRBV20-1
cdr3_aa: CSAPLRQGQETQYF
cdr3_nt: TGCAGTGCCCCCCTGCGGCAGGGCCAAGAGACCCAGTACTTC

j_call: TRBJ1-1
clone_size: few
d_call: TRBD1
v_call: TRBV12-5
cdr3_aa: CASGKGQGYTEAFF
cdr3_nt: TGTGCTAGTGGTAAGGGACAGGGGTACACTGAAGCTTTCTTT

j_call: TRBJ2-1
clone_size: few
d_call: -
v_call: TRBV11-1
cdr3_aa: CASSLSGTVLNEQFF
cdr3_nt: TGTGCCAGCAGCTTGTCCGGGACGGTTTTGAATGAGCAGTTCTTC

j_call: TRBJ2-7
clone_size: -
d_call: -
v_call: TRBV20-1
cdr3_aa: CSASGTPKGSNEQYF
cdr3_nt: TGCAGTGCTAGTGGGACCCCGAAAGGGAGCAACGAGCAGTACTTC